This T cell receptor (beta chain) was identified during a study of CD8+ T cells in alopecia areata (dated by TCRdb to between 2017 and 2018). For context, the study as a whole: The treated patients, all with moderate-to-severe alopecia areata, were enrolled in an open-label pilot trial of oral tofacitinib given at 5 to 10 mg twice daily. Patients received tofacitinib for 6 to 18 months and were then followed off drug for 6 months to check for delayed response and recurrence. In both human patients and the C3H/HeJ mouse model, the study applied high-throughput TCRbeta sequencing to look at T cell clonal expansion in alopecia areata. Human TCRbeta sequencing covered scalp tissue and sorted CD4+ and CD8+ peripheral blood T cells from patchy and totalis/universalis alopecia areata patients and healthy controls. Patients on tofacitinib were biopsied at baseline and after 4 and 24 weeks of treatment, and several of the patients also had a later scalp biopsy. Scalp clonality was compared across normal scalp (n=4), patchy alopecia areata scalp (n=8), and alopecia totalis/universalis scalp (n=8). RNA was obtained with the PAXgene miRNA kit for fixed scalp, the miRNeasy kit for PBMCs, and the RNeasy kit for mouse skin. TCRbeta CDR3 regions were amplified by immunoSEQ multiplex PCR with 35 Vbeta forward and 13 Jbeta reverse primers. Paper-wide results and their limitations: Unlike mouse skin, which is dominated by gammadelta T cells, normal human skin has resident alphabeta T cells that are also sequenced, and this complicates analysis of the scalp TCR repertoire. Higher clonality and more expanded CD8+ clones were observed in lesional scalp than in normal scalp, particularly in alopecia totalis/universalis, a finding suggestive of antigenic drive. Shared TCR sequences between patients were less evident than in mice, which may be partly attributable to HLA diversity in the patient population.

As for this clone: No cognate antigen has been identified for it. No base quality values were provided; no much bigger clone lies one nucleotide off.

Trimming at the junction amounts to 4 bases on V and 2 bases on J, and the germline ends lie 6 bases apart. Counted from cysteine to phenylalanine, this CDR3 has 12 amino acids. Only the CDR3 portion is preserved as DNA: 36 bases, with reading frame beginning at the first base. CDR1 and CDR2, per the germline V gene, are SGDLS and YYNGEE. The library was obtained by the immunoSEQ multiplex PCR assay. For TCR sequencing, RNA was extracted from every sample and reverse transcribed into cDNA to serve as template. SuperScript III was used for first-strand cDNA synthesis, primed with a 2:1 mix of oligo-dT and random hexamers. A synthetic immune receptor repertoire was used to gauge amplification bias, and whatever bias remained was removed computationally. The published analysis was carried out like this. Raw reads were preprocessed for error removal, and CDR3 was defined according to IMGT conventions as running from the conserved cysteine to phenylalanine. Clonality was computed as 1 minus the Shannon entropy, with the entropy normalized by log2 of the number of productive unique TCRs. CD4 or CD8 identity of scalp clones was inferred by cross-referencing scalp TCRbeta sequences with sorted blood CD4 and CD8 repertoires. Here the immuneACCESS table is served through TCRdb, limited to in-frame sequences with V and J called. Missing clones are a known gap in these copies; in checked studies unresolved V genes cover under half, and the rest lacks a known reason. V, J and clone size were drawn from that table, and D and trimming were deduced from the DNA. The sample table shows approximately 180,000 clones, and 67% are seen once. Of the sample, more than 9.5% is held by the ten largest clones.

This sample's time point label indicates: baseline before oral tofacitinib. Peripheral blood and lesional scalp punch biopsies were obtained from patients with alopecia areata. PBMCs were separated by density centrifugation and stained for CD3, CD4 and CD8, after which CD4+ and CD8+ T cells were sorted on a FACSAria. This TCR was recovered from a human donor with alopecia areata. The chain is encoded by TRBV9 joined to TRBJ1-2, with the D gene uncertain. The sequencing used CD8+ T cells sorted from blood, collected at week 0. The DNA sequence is TGTGCCAGCAGCTCGACGAACTATGGCTACACCTTC. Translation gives CASSSTNYGYTF.